The text below deals with one T cell receptor (beta chain). This specimen belongs to a study of OX40 agonist ivuxolimab in advanced cancers. Libraries were prepared by immunoSEQ multiplex PCR; TCRdb keeps only in-frame clonotypes and omits some of them. The sample carries 65,000 to 80,000 clones, less than 85% recorded once. This CDR3 has 15 amino acids. With 0 bases removed from V and 5 bases from J, the gap between germline ends came to 11 bases. Germline V CDR1 and CDR2: SGHVS, FQNEAQ. The chain recombines TRBV7-8 with TRBJ2-1; D is uncertain. The sequenced sample was CD4+ or CD8+ T cells sorted from blood, obtained in a trial of the OX40 agonist ivuxolimab. This TCR derives from an adult with an advanced solid tumor such as melanoma, head and neck, liver or kidney cancer. In DNA form, the CDR3 reads TGTGCCAGCAGCTTAGCTATTTACGGAAACAATGAGCAGTTCTTC. This codes for CASSLAIYGNNEQFF.